A selection of T cell receptor beta chains follows, all from one sample in a study of cytomegalovirus exposure and HLA in healthy donors. Sequencing used immunoSEQ multiplex PCR; TCRdb keeps in-frame clones, though not all of them. The sample lists about 100,000 clones; around 74% were seen once. The sample was PBMCs. The receptors were gathered from a male donor in good health and CMV-seropositive. CDR3s include the opening cysteine and the closing phenylalanine or tryptophan. D genes are given only for firm matches. Where a row states a size, it is once, few, many or the class of an expanded clone; other rows omit it.

size	V	J	D	DNA	CDR3
.	TRBV7-9	TRBJ1-2	.	TGTGCCAGCAGTCTGACAGGTGGTGGCTACACCTTC	CASSLTGGGYTF
.	TRBV7-2	TRBJ1-1	TRBD1	TGTGCCAGCAGCTCCCGCTGGAACCCGGGACAGCCGAACACTGAAGCTTTCTTT	CASSSRWNPGQPNTEAFF
.	TRBV19	TRBJ1-2	TRBD1	TGTGCCAGTAGTGTCGGGACAGGTGGATTAGGCTATGGCTACACCTTC	CASSVGTGGLGYGYTF
.	TRBV6-5	TRBJ2-7	TRBD1	TGTGCCAGCAGTAGGACAGGGGTATCCTACGAGCAGTACTTC	CASSRTGVSYEQYF
few	TRBV19	TRBJ1-1	.	TGTGCCACTTACTCAGGGAACACTGAAGCTTTCTTT	CATYSGNTEAFF
.	TRBV4-2	TRBJ1-1	.	TGTGCCAGCAGCCACCCAGGACAATTGAACACTGAAGCTTTCTTT	CASSHPGQLNTEAFF
.	TRBV6-1	TRBJ1-2	.	TGTGCCAGCAGTGAAGATAGTCGGGTCGCAGGGAGCTACACCTTC	CASSEDSRVAGSYTF
few	TRBV27	TRBJ1-1	.	TGTGCCAGCTCATCTGGGGGAGGGGCTGAAGCTTTCTTT	CASSSGGGAEAFF
few	TRBV7-2	TRBJ1-6	.	TGTGCCAGCAGCTTGGCGGGACTCAGAAACTCCTATAATTCACCCCTCCACTTT	CASSLAGLRNSYNSPLHF
.	TRBV20-1	TRBJ1-2	.	TGCATCCCAGGAAACTATGGCTACACCTTC	CIPGNYGYTF
.	TRBV5-6	TRBJ1-2	.	TGTGCCAGCAGCTTAATGTATAACTATGGCTACACCTTC	CASSLMYNYGYTF
.	TRBV13	TRBJ2-5	TRBD2	TGTGCCAGCAGCTTTACATTGGGACTAGCGGGGGGCCAAGAGACCCAGTACTTC	CASSFTLGLAGGQETQYF
few	TRBV5-8	TRBJ2-1	.	TGTGCCAGCAGCTTGCAGGGGGGATCCTACAATGAGCAGTTCTTC	CASSLQGGSYNEQFF
.	TRBV2	TRBJ2-6	.	TGTGCCCGACAGGAGAGCTCTGGGGCCAACGTCCTGACTTTC	CARQESSGANVLTF
few	TRBV5-1	TRBJ2-3	TRBD2	TGCGCCAGCAGCTTGTTTGCGGGGGGAGTCACAGATACGCAGTATTTT	CASSLFAGGVTDTQYF
.	TRBV2	TRBJ1-2	TRBD1	TGTGCCAGCATACTTACGGACAGGGTCTATGGCTACACCTTC	CASILTDRVYGYTF
.	TRBV19	TRBJ1-3	TRBD1	TGTGCCAGTGCCGGGACAGCCGGGGACACCATATATTTT	CASAGTAGDTIYF
.	TRBV4-2	TRBJ2-5	.	TGTGCCAGCAGCTTGGGACAAAGACAAAGGGAGACCCAGTACTTC	CASSLGQRQRETQYF
.	TRBV5-1	TRBJ1-4	.	TGCGCCAGCAGCCGTGGAGCAACTAATGAAAAACTGTTTTTT	CASSRGATNEKLFF